This T cell receptor (beta chain) comes out of a study of T-cell reconstitution after alpha-beta-depleted transplantation in children. This clonotype was found many times. TCRbeta library preparation incorporated unique molecular identifiers. TCRdb redid the calling of the PCR reads with MiXCR, one entry per CDR3 protein. The profile shows about 690,000 distinct CDR3 sequences, 16% of them singletons. CDR3 length: 15 residues. The ends were cut back, 0 bases at V and 6 bases at J, with 11 bases in the middle. Germline-derived CDR1 and CDR2 are KGHDR and SFDVKD. The V gene is TRBV24-1, the J gene TRBJ2-1, with D perhaps TRBD1 (6 bases). The sequence derives from a human donor who donated a stem cell graft to a child with acute myeloid leukemia. The material was PBMCs from the stem cell graft donor, obtained from the stem cell graft. The CDR3 is CATSDLQGQVNEQFF. The CDR3, as DNA: TGTGCCACCAGTGATTTGCAGGGACAAGTCAATGAGCAGTTCTTC.